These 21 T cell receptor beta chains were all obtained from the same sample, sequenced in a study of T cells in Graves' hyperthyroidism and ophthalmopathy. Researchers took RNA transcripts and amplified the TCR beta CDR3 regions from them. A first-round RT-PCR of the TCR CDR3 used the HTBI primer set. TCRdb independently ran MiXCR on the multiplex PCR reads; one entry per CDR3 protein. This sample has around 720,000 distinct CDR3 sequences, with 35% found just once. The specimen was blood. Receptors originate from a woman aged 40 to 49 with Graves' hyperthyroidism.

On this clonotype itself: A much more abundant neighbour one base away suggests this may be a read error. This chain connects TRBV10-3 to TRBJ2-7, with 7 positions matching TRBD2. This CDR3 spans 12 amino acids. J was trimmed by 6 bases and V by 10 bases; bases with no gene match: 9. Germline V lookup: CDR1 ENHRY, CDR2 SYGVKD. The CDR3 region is CASITREAEQYF. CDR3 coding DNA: TGTGCCAGCATCACCCGGGAGGCCGAGCAGTACTTC.

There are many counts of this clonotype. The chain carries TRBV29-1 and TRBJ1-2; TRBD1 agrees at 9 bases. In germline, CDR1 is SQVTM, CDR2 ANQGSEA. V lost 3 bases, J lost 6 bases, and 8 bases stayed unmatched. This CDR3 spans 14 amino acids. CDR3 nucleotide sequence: TGCAGCGTTGATACCAGGGACAGGGCAAATGGCTACACCTTC. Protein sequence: CSVDTRDRANGYTF.

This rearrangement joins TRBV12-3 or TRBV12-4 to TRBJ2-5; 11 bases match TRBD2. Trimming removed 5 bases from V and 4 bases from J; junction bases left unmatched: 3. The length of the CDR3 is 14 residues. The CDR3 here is CASSSSGRVETQYF. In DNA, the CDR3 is TGTGCCAGCAGTAGTAGCGGGAGGGTAGAGACCCAGTACTTC.

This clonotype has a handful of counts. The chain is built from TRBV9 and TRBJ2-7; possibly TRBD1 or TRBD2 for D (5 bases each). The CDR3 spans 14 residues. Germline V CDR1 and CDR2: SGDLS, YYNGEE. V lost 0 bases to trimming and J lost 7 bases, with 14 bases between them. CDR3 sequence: CASSVVEGPGEQYF. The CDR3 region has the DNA TGTGCCAGCAGCGTAGTTGAGGGGCCGGGGGAGCAGTACTTC. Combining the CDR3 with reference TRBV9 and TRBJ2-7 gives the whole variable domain DSGVTQTPKHLITATGQRVTLRCSPRSGDLSVYWYQQSLDQGLQFLIQYYNGEERAKGNILERFSAQQFPDLHSELNLSSLELGDSALYFCASSVVEGPGEQYFGPGTRLTVT.

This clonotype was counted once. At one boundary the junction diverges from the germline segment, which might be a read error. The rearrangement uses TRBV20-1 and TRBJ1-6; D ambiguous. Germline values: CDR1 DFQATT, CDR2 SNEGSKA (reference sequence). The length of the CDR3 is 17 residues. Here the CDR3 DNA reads TGCAGTGCTAGAGATTCTAGGCGGAGCTCCTGTAATTCACCCCTCCACTTT. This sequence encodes CSARDSRRSSCNSPLHF.

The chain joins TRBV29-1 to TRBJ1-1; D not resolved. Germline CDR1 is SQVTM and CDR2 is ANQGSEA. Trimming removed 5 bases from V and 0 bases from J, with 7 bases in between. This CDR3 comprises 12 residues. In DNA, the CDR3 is TGCAGCGTTTGGCCCTTGAACACTGAAGCTTTCTTT. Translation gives CSVWPLNTEAFF.

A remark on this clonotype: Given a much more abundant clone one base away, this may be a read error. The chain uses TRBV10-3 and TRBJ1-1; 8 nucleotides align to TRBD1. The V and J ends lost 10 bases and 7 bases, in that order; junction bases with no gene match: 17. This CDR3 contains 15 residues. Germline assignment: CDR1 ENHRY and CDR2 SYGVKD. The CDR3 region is CANRTFGTGDNEAFF. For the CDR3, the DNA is TGTGCCAACAGAACCTTTGGGACAGGAGATAATGAAGCTTTCTTT.

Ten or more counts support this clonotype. For the CDR3, the DNA is TGCAGTGCTAGCGGGGTCAGGGGAGAGACCCAGTACTTC. Translating gives CSASGVRGETQYF. The J gene is TRBJ2-5, the V gene TRBV20-1; weak D call: TRBD1 (6 bases). Trimming pared 3 bases from V and 4 bases from J, leaving 12 bases between. The length of the CDR3 is 13 residues. Germline-derived CDR1 and CDR2 are DFQATT and SNEGSKA (reference sequence).

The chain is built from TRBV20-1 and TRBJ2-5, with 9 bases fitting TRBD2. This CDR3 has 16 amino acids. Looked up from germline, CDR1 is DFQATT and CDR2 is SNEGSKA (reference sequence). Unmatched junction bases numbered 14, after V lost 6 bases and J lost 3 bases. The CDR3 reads CSAPVQGLAGKETQYF. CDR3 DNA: TGCAGTGCGCCCGTCCAGGGGCTAGCGGGGAAAGAGACCCAGTACTTC.

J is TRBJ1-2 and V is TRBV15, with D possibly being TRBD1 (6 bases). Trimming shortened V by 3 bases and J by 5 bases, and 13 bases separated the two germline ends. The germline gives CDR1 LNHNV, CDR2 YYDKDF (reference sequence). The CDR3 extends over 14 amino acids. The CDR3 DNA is TGTGCCACCAGCAGCTTTCGGGGGGCGTATGGCTACACCTTC. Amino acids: CATSSFRGAYGYTF.

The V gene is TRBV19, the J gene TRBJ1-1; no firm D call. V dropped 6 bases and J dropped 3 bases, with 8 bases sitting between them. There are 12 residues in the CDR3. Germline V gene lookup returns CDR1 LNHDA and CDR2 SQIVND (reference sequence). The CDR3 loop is CASRLGYTEAFF. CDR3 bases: TGTGCCAGTAGATTGGGGTACACTGAAGCTTTCTTT.

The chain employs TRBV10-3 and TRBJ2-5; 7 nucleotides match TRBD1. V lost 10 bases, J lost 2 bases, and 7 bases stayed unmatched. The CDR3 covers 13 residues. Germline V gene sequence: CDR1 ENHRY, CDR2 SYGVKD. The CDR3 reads CATGTVGQETQYF. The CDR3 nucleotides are TGTGCCACCGGGACAGTGGGGCAAGAGACCCAGTACTTC.

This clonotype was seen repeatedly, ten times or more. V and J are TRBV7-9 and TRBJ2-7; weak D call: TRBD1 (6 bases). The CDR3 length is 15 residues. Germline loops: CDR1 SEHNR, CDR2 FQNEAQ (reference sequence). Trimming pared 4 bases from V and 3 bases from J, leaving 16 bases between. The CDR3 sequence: CASSSRGGASYEQYF. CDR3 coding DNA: TGTGCCAGCAGCTCTCGTGGGGGCGCAAGCTACGAGCAGTACTTC.

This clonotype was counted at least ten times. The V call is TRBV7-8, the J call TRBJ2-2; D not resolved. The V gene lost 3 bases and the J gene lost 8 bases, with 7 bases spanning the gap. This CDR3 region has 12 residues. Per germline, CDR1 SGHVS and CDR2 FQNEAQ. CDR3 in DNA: TGTGCCAGCAGCTTCGAGTTGGGGGAGCTGTTTTTT. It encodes CASSFELGELFF.

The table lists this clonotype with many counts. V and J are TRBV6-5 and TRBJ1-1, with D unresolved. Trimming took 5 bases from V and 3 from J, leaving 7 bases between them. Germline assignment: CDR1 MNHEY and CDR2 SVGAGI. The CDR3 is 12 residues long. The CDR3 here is CASSSAHTEAFF. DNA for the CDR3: TGTGCCAGCAGTAGTGCCCACACTGAAGCTTTCTTT.

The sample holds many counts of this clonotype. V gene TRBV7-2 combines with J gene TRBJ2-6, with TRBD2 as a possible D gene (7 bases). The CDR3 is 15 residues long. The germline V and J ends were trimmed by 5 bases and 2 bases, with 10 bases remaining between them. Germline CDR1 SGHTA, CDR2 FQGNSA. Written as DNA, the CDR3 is TGTGCCAGCAGCGAGGGGGGGGCTGGGGCCAACGTCCTGACTTTC. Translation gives CASSEGGAGANVLTF.

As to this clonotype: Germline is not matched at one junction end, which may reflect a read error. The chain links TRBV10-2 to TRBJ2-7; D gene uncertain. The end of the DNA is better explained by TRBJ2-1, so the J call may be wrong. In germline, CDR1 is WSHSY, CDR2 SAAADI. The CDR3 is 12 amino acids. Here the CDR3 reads CASNEQYNEQFF. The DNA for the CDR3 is TGCGCCAGCAATGAGCAGTACAATGAGCAGTTCTTC.

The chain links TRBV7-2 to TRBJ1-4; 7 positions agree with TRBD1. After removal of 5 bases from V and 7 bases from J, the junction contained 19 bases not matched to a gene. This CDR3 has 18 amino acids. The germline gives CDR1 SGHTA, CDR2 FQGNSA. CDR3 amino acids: CASSQDQGVALLGEKLFF. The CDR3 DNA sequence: TGTGCCAGCAGCCAAGATCAGGGGGTGGCGTTATTAGGTGAAAAACTGTTTTTT.

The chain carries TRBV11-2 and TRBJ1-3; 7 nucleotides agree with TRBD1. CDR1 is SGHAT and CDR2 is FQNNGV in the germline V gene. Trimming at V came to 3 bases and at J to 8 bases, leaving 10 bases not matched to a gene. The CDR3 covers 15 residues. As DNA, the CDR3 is TGTGCCAGCAGCTTTGCGGGACAGAAGGGAGACACCATATATTTT. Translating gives CASSFAGQKGDTIYF.

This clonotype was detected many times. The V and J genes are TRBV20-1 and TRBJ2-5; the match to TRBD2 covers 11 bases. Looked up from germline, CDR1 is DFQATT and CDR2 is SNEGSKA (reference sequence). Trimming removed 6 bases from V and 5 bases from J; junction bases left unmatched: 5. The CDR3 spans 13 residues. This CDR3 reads CSASSGGWETQYF. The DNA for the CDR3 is TGCAGTGCCTCTAGCGGGGGGTGGGAGACCCAGTACTTC.

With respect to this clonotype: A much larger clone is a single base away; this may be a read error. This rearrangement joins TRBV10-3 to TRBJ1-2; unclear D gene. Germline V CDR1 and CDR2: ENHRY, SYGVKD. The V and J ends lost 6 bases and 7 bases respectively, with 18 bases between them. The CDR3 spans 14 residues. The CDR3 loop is CAISSTQRSLGYTF. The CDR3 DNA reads TGTGCCATCAGCTCAACCCAGAGGTCCCTTGGCTACACCTTC.